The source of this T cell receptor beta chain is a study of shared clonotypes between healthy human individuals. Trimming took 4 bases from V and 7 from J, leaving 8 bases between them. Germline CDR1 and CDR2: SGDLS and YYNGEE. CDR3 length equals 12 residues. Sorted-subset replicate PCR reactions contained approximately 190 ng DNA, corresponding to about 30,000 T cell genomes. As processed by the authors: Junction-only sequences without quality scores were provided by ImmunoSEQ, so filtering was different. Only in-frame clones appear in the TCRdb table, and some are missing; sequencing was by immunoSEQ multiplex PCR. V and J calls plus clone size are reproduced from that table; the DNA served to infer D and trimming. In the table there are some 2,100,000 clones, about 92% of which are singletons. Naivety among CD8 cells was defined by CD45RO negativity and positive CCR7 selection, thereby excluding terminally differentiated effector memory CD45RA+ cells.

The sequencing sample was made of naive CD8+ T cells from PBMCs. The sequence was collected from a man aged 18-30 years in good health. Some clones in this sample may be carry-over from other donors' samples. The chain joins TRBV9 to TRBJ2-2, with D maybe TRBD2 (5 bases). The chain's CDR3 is CASSHGDGELFF. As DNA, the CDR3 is TGTGCCAGCAGCCACGGGGACGGGGAGCTGTTTTTT.